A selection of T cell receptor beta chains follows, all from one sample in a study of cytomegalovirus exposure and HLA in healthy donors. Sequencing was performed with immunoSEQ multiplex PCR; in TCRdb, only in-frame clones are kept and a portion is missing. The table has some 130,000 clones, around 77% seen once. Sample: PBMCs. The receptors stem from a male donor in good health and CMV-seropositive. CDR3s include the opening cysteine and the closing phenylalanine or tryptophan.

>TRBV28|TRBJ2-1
CASSQTGFGDAEQFF
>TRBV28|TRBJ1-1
CASSFQQGVYTEAFF
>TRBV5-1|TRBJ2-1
CASSQGSSYNEQFF
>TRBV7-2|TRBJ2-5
CASSPRTGERQYF
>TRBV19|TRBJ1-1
CASSTDGGLDTEAFF
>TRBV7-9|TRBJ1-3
CSSSALGALRSGNTIYF
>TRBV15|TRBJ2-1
CATSRRGGYGEQFF
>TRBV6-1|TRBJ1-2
CASSESQLVHGYTF
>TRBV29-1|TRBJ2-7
CSVEEDRAYEQYF
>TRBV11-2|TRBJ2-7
CASSLEFGGATSYEQYF
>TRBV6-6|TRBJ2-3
CASSSPGLAGGPGQYF
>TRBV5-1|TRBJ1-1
CASSLEVANTEAFF
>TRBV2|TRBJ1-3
CASSRDIPSGNTIYF
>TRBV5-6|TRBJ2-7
CASSSTGSYHEQYF
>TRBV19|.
CASSPMPSYEQYF
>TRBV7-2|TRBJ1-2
CASSSGINYGYTF
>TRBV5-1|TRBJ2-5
CASSSQGEVEETQYF
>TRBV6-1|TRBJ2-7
CASTGTRASYEQYF
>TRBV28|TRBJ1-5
CASSSTGGCQPQHF
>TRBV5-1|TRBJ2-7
CASSSGRERTYEQYF
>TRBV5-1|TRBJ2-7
CASSLNSRDRDYEQYF
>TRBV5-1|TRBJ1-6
CASSPSSRDSELSYNSPLHF
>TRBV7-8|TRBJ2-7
CASSLPSGVQVNYEQYF
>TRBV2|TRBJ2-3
CASSERAWASGTDTQYF
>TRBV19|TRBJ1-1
CASSAGSYRGTEAFF
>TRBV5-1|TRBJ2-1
CASSSGLAGQSSYNEQFF
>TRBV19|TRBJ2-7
CASSREREGLYEQYF
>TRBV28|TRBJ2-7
CASSSYRGGYEQYF
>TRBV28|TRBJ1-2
CASSLSGGNYGYTF
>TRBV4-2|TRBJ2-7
CASSLDGQGYEQYF
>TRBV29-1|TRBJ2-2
CSVGYTGELFF
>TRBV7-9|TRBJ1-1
CASSLRTGTNTEAFF
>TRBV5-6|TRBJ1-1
CASSEDRMNTEAFF
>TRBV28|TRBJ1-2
CASAYRDRVSQGYTF
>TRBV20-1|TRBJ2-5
CAEDRKETQYF
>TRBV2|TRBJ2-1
CASKDSSPFF
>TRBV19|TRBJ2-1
CASRRDTYNEQFF
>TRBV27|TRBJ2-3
CASRPLQGVTDTQYF
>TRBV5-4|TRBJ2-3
CASSSPMGGRTDTQYF
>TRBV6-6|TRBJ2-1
CASRPLIEGADEQFF
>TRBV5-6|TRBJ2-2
CASRAGGTGWAGELFF
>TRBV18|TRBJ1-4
CASSPTGTGGVRDKLFF
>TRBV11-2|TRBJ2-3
CASSLVSSGRAISTDTQYF
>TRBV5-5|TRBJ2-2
CASSPRGTGELFF
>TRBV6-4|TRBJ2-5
CASSGTEQETQYF
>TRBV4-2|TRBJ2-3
CASSRSGTGAMDTQYF
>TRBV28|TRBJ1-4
CASSLNHRDKELFF
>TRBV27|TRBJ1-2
CASSNQGGNYGYTF
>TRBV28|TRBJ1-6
CASSWGQGWNSPLHF
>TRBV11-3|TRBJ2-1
CASSLDRGSYNEQFF
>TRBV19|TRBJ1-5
CASTSTGGNQPQHF
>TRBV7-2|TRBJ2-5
CASSLGLAVQTQYF
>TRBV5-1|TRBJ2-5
CASSPYAGVETQYF
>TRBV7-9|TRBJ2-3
CASSLIVAGIADTQYF
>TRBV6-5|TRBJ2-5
CASNAQGAQYF
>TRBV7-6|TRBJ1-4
CASSLEHREGRLFF